This T cell receptor (beta chain) was profiled in a study of CXCR3-negative and CXCR3-positive naive CD8 T cells. Naive CD8+ T cells had a CD45RO-CCR7+CD27+CD95- phenotype. The CDR3 extends over 15 amino acids. Germline assignment: CDR1 SGHDT and CDR2 YYEEEE. Each TRB cDNA library was prepared by 5' RACE (with UMI labels). One entry per CDR3 protein, without DNA, is what TCRdb gives after re-calling the 5' RACE reads. The sample data list about 62,000 distinct CDR3 sequences. The specimen sequenced was naive CXCR3- CD8+ T cells from blood. As to subset: CD45RO-CCR7+CD27+CD95- naive CD8+ T cells lacking CXCR3 (TNR3-). This chain connects TRBV5-6 to TRBJ1-2; TCRdb returns TRBD1, unconfirmable since there is no DNA. This clonotype originated in a human donor in good health. Some clones in this sample may be carry-over from other donors' samples. CDR3 sequence: CASSEPGQGNYGYTF.